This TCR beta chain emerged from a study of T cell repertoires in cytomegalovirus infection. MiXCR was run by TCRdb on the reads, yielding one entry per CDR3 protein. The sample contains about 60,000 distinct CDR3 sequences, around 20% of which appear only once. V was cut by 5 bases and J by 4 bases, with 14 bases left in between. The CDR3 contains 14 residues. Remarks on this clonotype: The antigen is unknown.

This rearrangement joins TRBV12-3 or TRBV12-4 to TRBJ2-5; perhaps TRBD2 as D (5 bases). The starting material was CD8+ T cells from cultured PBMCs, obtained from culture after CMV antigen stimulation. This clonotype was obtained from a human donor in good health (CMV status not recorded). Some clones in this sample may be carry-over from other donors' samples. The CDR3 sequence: CASSLLIGGETQYF. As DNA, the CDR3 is TGTGCCAGCAGTCTCTTAATCGGAGGAGAGACCCAGTACTTC.